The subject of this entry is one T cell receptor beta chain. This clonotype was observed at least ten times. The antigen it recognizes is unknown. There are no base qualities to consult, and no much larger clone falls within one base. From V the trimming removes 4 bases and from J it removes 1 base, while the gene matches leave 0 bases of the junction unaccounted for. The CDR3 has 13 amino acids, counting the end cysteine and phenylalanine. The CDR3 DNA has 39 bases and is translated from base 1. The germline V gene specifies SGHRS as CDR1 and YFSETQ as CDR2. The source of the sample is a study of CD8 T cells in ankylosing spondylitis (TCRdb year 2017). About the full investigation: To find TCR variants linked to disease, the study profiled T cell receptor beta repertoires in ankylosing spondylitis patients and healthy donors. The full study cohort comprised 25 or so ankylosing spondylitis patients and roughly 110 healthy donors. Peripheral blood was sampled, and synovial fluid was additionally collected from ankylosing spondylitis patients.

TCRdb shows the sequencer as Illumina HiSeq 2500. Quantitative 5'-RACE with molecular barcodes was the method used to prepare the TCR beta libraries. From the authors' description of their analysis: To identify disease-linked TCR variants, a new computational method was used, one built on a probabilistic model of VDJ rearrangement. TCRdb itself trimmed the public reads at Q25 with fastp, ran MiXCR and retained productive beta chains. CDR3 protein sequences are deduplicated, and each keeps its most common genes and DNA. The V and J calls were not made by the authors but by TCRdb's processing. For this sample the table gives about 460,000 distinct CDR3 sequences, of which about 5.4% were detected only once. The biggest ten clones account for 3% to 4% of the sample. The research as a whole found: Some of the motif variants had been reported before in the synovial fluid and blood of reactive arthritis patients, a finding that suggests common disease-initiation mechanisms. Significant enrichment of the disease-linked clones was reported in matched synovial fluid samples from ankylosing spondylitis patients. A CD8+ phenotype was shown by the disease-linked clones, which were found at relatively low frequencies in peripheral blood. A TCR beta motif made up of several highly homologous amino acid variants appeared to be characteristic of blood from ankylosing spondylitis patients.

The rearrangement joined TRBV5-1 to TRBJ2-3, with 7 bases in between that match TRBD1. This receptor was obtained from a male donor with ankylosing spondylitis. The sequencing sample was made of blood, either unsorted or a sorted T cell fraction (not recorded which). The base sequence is TGCGCCAGCAGCGGACAGGGCACAGATACGCAGTATTTT. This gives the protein CASSGQGTDTQYF.